The 21 T cell receptor beta chains presented below share a single source sample, sequenced in a study of T cells in narcolepsy. The data were produced by immunoSEQ multiplex PCR, yet TCRdb's version contains in-frame clones alone and is incomplete. The sample has around 35,000 clones; around 80% are singletons. Sequenced material: memory (CD45RA-) CD4+ T cells from blood. All receptors derive from a human donor in good health.

The chain carries TRBV7-2 and TRBJ2-5, with 11 bases aligning to TRBD2. CDR3 length: 16 amino acids. The ends lost 2 bases at V and 5 bases at J; junction bases unmatched: 7. In germline, CDR1 is SGHTA, CDR2 FQGNSA. CDR3 nucleotides: TGTGCCAGCAGCTTACGTCGGACTAGCGGGTGGGAGACCCAGTACTTC. Its translation is CASSLRRTSGWETQYF.

The chain is built from TRBV19 and TRBJ1-5; 7 nucleotides match TRBD1. CDR3 size: 15 residues. Trimming at V came to 3 bases and at J to 5 bases, leaving 7 bases not matched to a gene. Germline V CDR1 and CDR2: LNHDA, SQIVND (reference sequence). This CDR3 is CASSINRGGDQPQHF. The CDR3 DNA reads as TGTGCCAGTAGTATTAACAGGGGTGGTGATCAGCCCCAGCATTTT.

The chain recombines TRBV10-3 with TRBJ2-2, with TRBD2 matching over 11 bases. The CDR3 contains 18 residues. Germline V gives CDR1 ENHRY, CDR2 SYGVKD. V shed 4 bases, J shed 1 base, and the junction held 8 bases outside the gene matches. The CDR3 DNA follows: TGTGCCATCAGTGTTGGTAGCGGGAGGGCCATGAACACCGGGGAGCTGTTTTTT. Encoded protein: CAISVGSGRAMNTGELFF.

The chain links TRBV11-1 to TRBJ2-7, with D tentatively TRBD1 (6 bases). V lost 5 bases, J lost 0 bases, and 17 bases lay in between. CDR1 is SGHAT, CDR2 FQDESV, per germline (reference sequence). The CDR3 has 16 residues. The chain's CDR3 is CASSRGIGQSSYEQYF. In DNA, the CDR3 is TGTGCCAGCAGCCGAGGGATAGGACAGTCCTCCTACGAGCAGTACTTC.

This chain uses TRBV2 with TRBJ1-2; D is possibly TRBD1 (6 bases). This CDR3 spans 14 amino acids. Deletions cut 6 bases from V and 2 bases from J, with 13 bases between. Germline V gene data show CDR1 as SNHLY and CDR2 as FYNNEI. The CDR3: CASRGGQGNYGYTF. As DNA, the CDR3 is TGTGCCAGCAGAGGTGGGCAGGGGAACTATGGCTACACCTTC.

As for this clone: A junction boundary mismatches the germline segment, possibly from a read error. This sequence joins TRBV18 and TRBJ1-3; tentative D call: TRBD1 (6 bases). There are 17 residues in the CDR3. Germline V lookup: CDR1 KGHSH, CDR2 LQKENI. The CDR3 protein is CASSPGRTDLSGNTVYF. For the CDR3, the DNA is TGTGCCAGCTCCCCTGGAAGGACAGACCTCTCTGGAAACACCGTATATTTT.

Only a few counts were recorded for this clone. This chain uses TRBV6-6 with TRBJ2-7; no reliable D call. Looked up from germline, CDR1 is MNHNY and CDR2 is SVGAGI (reference sequence). The CDR3 covers 13 residues. V gave up 5 bases and J gave up 3 bases, with 11 bases separating them. CDR3 DNA sequence: TGTGCCAGCAGTCCACAGTACGGCTACGAGCAGTACTTC. It specifies CASSPQYGYEQYF.

The genes are TRBV5-4 and TRBJ1-2; D unresolved. The germline CDR1 and CDR2 sequences are SGHNT and YYREEE (reference sequence). This CDR3 has 13 amino acids. Trimming took 0 bases from V and 2 from J, leaving 5 bases between them. The CDR3 nucleotides read TGTGCCAGCAGCTTGGGAGGGAACTATGGCTACACCTTC. Amino acids: CASSLGGNYGYTF.

With respect to this clone: Because it lacks the conserved phenylalanine or tryptophan at the end, this CDR3 is likely a read error. V is TRBV5-1 and J is TRBJ2-3; 7 nucleotides match TRBD1. Germline CDR1 and CDR2: SGHRS and YFSETQ. The V segment lost 4 bases and the J segment 2 bases; nucleotides outside the gene matches: 7. The CDR3 is 15 residues long. The CDR3 sequence is CASSNRDSTTDTQYS. The CDR3 nucleotides read TGCGCCAGCAGCAACCGGGACAGTACCACAGATACGCAGTATTCT.

The chain carries TRBV4-3 and TRBJ2-1; TRBD2 agrees at 7 bases. The CDR3 is made up of 18 amino acids. The germline V gene has CDR1 LGHNA and CDR2 YSLEER. V shed 1 base and J 10 bases; nucleotides not matched to a gene: 19. The CDR3 sequence: CASSQAPWAGAPRTEQFF. In DNA, the CDR3 is TGCGCCAGCAGCCAAGCCCCTTGGGCGGGAGCTCCCCGGACGGAGCAGTTCTTC.

This chain connects TRBV19 to TRBJ1-5, with 7 bases identical to TRBD1. The length of the CDR3 is 13 residues. Germline CDR1 LNHDA, CDR2 SQIVND (reference sequence). Trimming at V came to 7 bases and at J to 6 bases, leaving 6 bases not matched to a gene. CDR3 sequence (DNA): TGTGCCAGTAATCGACAGGGTGCTCAGCCCCAGCATTTT. Its translation is CASNRQGAQPQHF.

The chain couples TRBV18 to TRBJ2-7, with 12 bases matching TRBD2. Germline CDR1 and CDR2: KGHSH and LQKENI. The V gene end was trimmed by 2 bases and the J gene end by 1 base; junction bases not matched to a gene: 12. The length of the CDR3 is 19 residues. The DNA of the CDR3 is TGTGCCAGCTCACCAATTACGCCTGGAGGACTAGCGGGATCCTACGAGCAGTACTTC. Protein product: CASSPITPGGLAGSYEQYF.

This clone has just a few counts. The chain is built from TRBV18 and TRBJ2-5, with TRBD2 identical over 10 bases. The V and J ends lost 2 bases and 1 base, in that order; junction bases with no gene match: 4. This CDR3 is 16 amino acids long. Per the germline V gene, CDR1 is KGHSH and CDR2 is LQKENI. The CDR3: CASSPGGTSAQETQYF. CDR3 coding DNA: TGTGCCAGCTCACCAGGTGGGACTAGCGCCCAAGAGACCCAGTACTTC.

The chain uses TRBV7-2 and TRBJ2-3; TRBD2 is a possible D gene (6 bases). CDR1 and CDR2 from the germline V gene are SGHTA and FQGNSA. V was shortened by 5 bases and J by 0 bases, with 18 bases between the two germline ends. CDR3 length: 17 amino acids. CDR3 bases: TGTGCCAGCAGCCTTCATTGGGGGAGGCCAAGCACAGATACGCAGTATTTT. This codes for CASSLHWGRPSTDTQYF.

The chain is built from TRBV11-3 and TRBJ2-7; no reliable D call. The CDR3 has 13 residues. The ends were cut back, 3 bases at V and 2 bases at J, with 8 bases in the middle. In germline, CDR1 is SGHNT, CDR2 YENEEA. CDR3 DNA sequence: TGTGCCAGCAGCTTGAAGGCCCCCTACGAGCAGTACTTC. As protein: CASSLKAPYEQYF.

In nucleotides, the CDR3 is TGTGCCAGCAGCAAAGGTAGGGACAGGGGAAGGTCACCCCTCCACTTT. Its protein is CASSKGRDRGRSPLHF. The V and J genes are TRBV21-1 and TRBJ1-6; TRBD1, the D gene given by the table, was not confirmed from the DNA. TRBV21-1 corresponds to a pseudogene. The CDR3 is 16 residues long.

This chain links TRBV18 with TRBJ1-2; no definite D call. V was pared by 6 bases and J by 7 bases, with 12 bases between. Germline lookup yields CDR1 KGHSH and CDR2 LQKENI. This CDR3 has 12 amino acids. The CDR3 reads CASSRELGGYTF. CDR3 bases: TGTGCCAGCTCTCGCGAGTTAGGTGGCTACACCTTC. The complete variable domain, with remaining parts taken from reference TRBV18 and TRBJ1-2, reads NAGVMQNPRHLVRRRGQEARLRCSPMKGHSHVYWYRQLPEEGLKFMVYLQKENIIDESGMPKERFSAEFPKEGPSILRIQQVVRGDSAAYFCASSRELGGYTFGSGTRLTVV.

This clone showed up just a few times. V is TRBV6-5 and J is TRBJ1-2, with D maybe TRBD1 (5 bases). Germline V gene lookup returns CDR1 MNHEY and CDR2 SVGAGI. The CDR3 spans 14 residues. The V and J ends lost 6 bases and 8 bases respectively, with 19 bases between them. CDR3 amino acids: CASSRSETVFGYTF. For the CDR3, the DNA is TGTGCCAGCAGCCGATCTGAGACAGTTTTCGGCTACACCTTC.

The chain uses TRBV7-3 and TRBJ2-5; D is possibly TRBD1 (5 bases). Trimming stripped 4 bases from V and 1 base from J, with 7 bases between. The CDR3 runs 13 residues. Germline V gives CDR1 SGHTA, CDR2 FQGTGA. As DNA, the CDR3 is TGTGCCAGCAGCTCACAGGTCCAAGAGACCCAGTACTTC. It translates to CASSSQVQETQYF.

The rearrangement links TRBV2 to TRBJ1-2, with a weak D call TRBD1 (6 bases). Trimming took off 5 bases at V and 3 bases at J, with 19 bases between the two ends. The germline CDR1 and CDR2 sequences are SNHLY and FYNNEI. The CDR3 loop spans 16 amino acids. The CDR3 sequence: CASSLTLTGFDYGYTF. CDR3 DNA sequence: TGTGCCAGCAGTCTAACCCTAACAGGGTTTGACTATGGCTACACCTTC.

V gene TRBV19 combines with J gene TRBJ2-3; the match to TRBD2 covers 11 bases. The CDR3 is made up of 13 amino acids. J was trimmed by 5 bases and V by 8 bases; bases with no gene match: 3. Germline V CDR1 and CDR2: LNHDA, SQIVND (reference sequence). In nucleotides, the CDR3 is TGTGCCAGTGGGACTAGCGGTAGAGATACGCAGTATTTT. Protein: CASGTSGRDTQYF.